This T cell receptor beta chain stems from a study of T cells in Graves' hyperthyroidism and ophthalmopathy. Whole-study context: Specimen type is peripheral blood, collected at initial diagnosis prior to any treatment.

In regard to this clonotype: An end of the junction differs from the germline gene, which may be a read error.

From RNA transcripts, TCR beta CDR3 regions were amplified. A first-round RT-PCR of the TCR CDR3 used the HTBI primer set. One entry per CDR3 protein results from TCRdb running MiXCR on the multiplex PCR reads. The data show about 300,000 distinct CDR3 sequences, approximately 18% seen once. Germline V CDR1 and CDR2: MDHEN, SYDVKM. This CDR3 contains 17 residues. The sample comprised blood. The gene calls are TRBV28 and TRBJ2-2; the match to TRBD2 covers 14 bases. The receptor was derived from a man in his fifties with Graves' ophthalmopathy. CDR3 nucleotides: TGTGCGAGCACCGGGACTAGCGGGAGTCGAAGGACCGGGGAGCTGTTTTTT. This translates into CASTGTSGSRRTGELFF.